This TCR beta chain was documented in a study of neurological immune-mediated disorders. Overall study findings and caveats: None of the CDR3 amino acid sequences found in expanded clones was shared across subjects. This suggests that the TCR-beta repertoires were private in all groups.

Ten or more counts support this clonotype. Its antigen is as yet unknown. Germline CDR1 is LNHDA and CDR2 is SQIVND (reference sequence). The J segment lost 1 base and the V segment lost 1 base, leaving 1 base of the junction unmatched. The CDR3 runs 15 residues. As for the cDNA, it was generated by 5'RACE with 10-nucleotide random UMIs. A single run covered 15-18 subjects with over 180 million TCR-beta sequences. TCRdb passed the 5' RACE reads through MiXCR, listing each CDR3 protein once. Of roughly 50,000 distinct CDR3 sequences in the sample, around a tenth were seen once. V is TRBV19 and J is TRBJ2-7, with TRBD2 identical over 10 bases. This receptor was taken from a man aged 70 or older with HTLV-1-associated myelopathy (HAM/TSP). Sequencing used PBMCs. The CDR3 loop reads CASSIGTSGSYEQYF. In DNA form, the CDR3 reads TGTGCCAGTAGTATAGGGACTAGCGGTTCCTACGAGCAGTACTTC.